The source of this TCR beta chain is a study of OX40 agonist ivuxolimab in advanced cancers. Study-level background: Allowance was made for prior anti-PD-1, anti-PD-L1 or anti-CTLA-4 therapy, and around 41% had some.

With 1 base removed from V and 3 bases from J, the gap between germline ends came to 10 bases. The CDR3 extends over 15 amino acids. The V gene's germline CDR1 is SGHTA and CDR2 FQGTGA. Patients with autoimmune history or systemic immunosuppression were excluded. Assay used: immunoSEQ multiplex PCR; TCRdb lists only in-frame clones, some missing. Seen here are some 60,000 clones, roughly 86% observed once, and the top ten hold 3.9%. The starting material was CD4+ or CD8+ T cells sorted from blood, obtained in a trial of the OX40 agonist ivuxolimab. J is TRBJ2-1 and V is TRBV7-3, with D tentatively TRBD1 or TRBD2 (5 bases each). The clonotype was recovered from an adult with an advanced solid tumor such as melanoma, head and neck, liver or kidney cancer. Here the CDR3 reads CASSLNRGGYNEQFF. The CDR3 DNA is TGTGCCAGCAGCTTAAACCGGGGCGGCTACAATGAGCAGTTCTTC.